The source of this TCR beta chain is a study of blood T cells in healthy people across ages. The donors, all healthy, were Caucasians living in Russia, aged roughly 6 to 100. Per-sample PBMC isolation yielded at least 6.5 million cells. CDR3 length: 16 residues. V was pared by 2 bases and J by 7 bases, with 21 bases between. The V gene's germline CDR1 is DFQATT and CDR2 SNEGSKA (reference sequence). With a J-beta primer mix and a sample-barcoded 5' primer, a second PCR ran about 6 to 11 cycles. TCRdb ran MiXCR on the 5' RACE reads and lists one entry per CDR3 protein. The data show roughly 410,000 distinct CDR3 sequences, about 52% seen once. Broader study findings: Using unsorted PBMCs precluded a conclusive naive versus antigen-experienced comparison. Estimates based on one million T cells were treated as lower bounds.

The sample holds many counts of this clonotype. As yet, its antigen is unknown. The TCR originated in a man aged 55 to 70 in good health. The sequenced sample was blood. The J gene is TRBJ2-1, the V gene TRBV20-1, with D perhaps matching TRBD1 or TRBD2 (5 bases each). The DNA for the CDR3 is TGCAGTGCTAGACCGCGGGCTTCTTGGGACGGTAATGAGCAGTTCTTC. It is translated as CSARPRASWDGNEQFF.